This T cell receptor beta chain was profiled in a study of beta chain features in type 1 diabetes. This clone appeared a few times. Its specificity is unknown. CDR1 and CDR2 (germline): KGHSH, LQKENI. The V end was cut by 6 bases, the J end by 9 bases, with 11 bases between. CDR3 length: 11 residues. Notes on the study in general: There were fewer insertions and more deletions at the VDJ junctions of type 1 diabetes patients. When Type 1 diabetes patients were examined, their TCRB CDR3s proved moderately but significantly shorter in all four CD4+ subsets. Shorter templates might be favored by PCR, equally in patients and controls.

As every portion of the isolated RNA was reverse transcribed, the sequencing read expressed TCRB transcripts. Profiled with immunoSEQ multiplex PCR; TCRdb holds only in-frame clones, not every one. The sample records 130,000 or so clones, 9% to 10% being singletons. In total, each donor contributed a single heparinised blood draw that averaged roughly 110 mL. The origin of this receptor is a middle-aged woman in good health. The chain employs TRBV18 and TRBJ1-2, with D maybe TRBD1 (5 bases). The specimen was central memory CD4+ T cells from blood. This CDR3 is CASSRQGRYTF. Written as DNA, the CDR3 is TGTGCCAGCTCGCGCCAGGGCCGCTACACCTTC.